This T cell receptor beta chain stems from a study of blood T cell repertoires in COVID-19. Original data processing: By means of reference gene primer amplification, nucleated cell counts were estimated. Clones were sequenced by immunoSEQ multiplex PCR, and TCRdb holds only the in-frame ones, with some missing. From that table come the V and J calls and clone size; the DNA was used to work out D and trimming. The sample lists around 150,000 clones, roughly 88% seen once, with 9.1% in the top ten. The TCR was taken from a woman of 80 years or more with active or convalescent COVID-19. Input material: peripheral blood.

CDR3 sequence (DNA): TGTGCCAGCAGCTTAGCGTCCCTACGGGGGGGCTGGAACAATGAGCAGTTCTTC. Translation: CASSLASLRGGWNNEQFF. The rearrangement uses TRBV7-6 and TRBJ2-1; the match to TRBD2 covers 8 bases. The V and J ends lost 0 bases and 5 bases, in that order; junction bases with no gene match: 12. Germline-derived CDR1 and CDR2 are SGHVS and FNYEAQ. This CDR3 comprises 18 residues.